Below are 4 T cell receptor beta chains sequenced from a single sample in a study of blood T cell repertoires in COVID-19. TCRdb's copy holds only in-frame clones and misses some; the assay was immunoSEQ multiplex PCR. The sample carries under 80,000 clones, roughly 84% recorded once. The specimen sequenced was peripheral blood. The receptors derive from a man of 80 years or more with acute or convalescent COVID-19.

DNA for the CDR3: TGTGCCAGCAGTGAAGCGGGGGGAGATAGCAATCAGCCCCAGCATTTT. It translates to CASSEAGGDSNQPQHF. This chain joins TRBV2 and TRBJ1-5; D might be TRBD1 (5 bases). Looked up from germline, CDR1 is SNHLY and CDR2 is FYNNEI. CDR3 length: 16 residues. V lost 0 bases to trimming and J lost 0 bases, with 9 bases between them.

The chain couples TRBV6-5 to TRBJ1-1, with D perhaps TRBD1 (6 bases). Germline lookup yields CDR1 MNHEY and CDR2 SVGAGI. This CDR3 comprises 15 residues. The V end lost 6 bases, the J end lost 11 bases, and 25 bases lay between the germline ends. The DNA for the CDR3 is TGTGCCAGCAGCAACCGTCCCAGGGGTGGAAAGGGGGCTTTCTTT. Residues: CASSNRPRGGKGAFF.

The chain uses TRBV19 and TRBJ2-3, with D possibly being TRBD2 (5 bases). The length of the CDR3 is 15 residues. Germline CDR1 is LNHDA and CDR2 is SQIVND (reference sequence). The V end was cut by 3 bases, the J end by 2 bases, with 12 bases between. The CDR3 region has the DNA TGTGCCAGTAGTATCGCTAGCCTATTCACAGATACGCAGTATTTT. It translates to CASSIASLFTDTQYF.

The rearrangement joins TRBV27 to TRBJ1-3, with 10 bases identical to TRBD1. The CDR3 runs to 14 residues. Losses at the gene ends were 4 bases for V and 7 bases for J; bases not matched to a gene: 4. Germline V gene sequence: CDR1 MNHEY, CDR2 SMNVEV (reference sequence). DNA of the CDR3: TGTGCCAGCAGTTCGCCGGGACAGGGGAACACCATATATTTT. It translates to CASSSPGQGNTIYF.